The 27 T cell receptor beta chains below come from one sample, sequenced in a study of T cell responses to AZD1222 COVID-19 vaccine. Using immunoSEQ multiplex PCR, the repertoire was profiled, and TCRdb retains in-frame clones only, with some absent. The data show approximately 99,000 clones, about nine tenths seen once. Sequenced here: peripheral blood, sampled on day 0 of MenACWY control vaccination. The receptor set was obtained from an adult in good health.

J is TRBJ1-3 and V is TRBV15, with D tentatively TRBD1 (5 bases). The CDR3 spans 16 residues. CDR1 is LNHNV and CDR2 is YYDKDF in the germline V gene (reference sequence). V was pared by 1 base and J by 0 bases, with 10 bases between. This CDR3 is CATSRGQSSSGNTIYF. As DNA, the CDR3 is TGTGCCACCAGCAGAGGACAGTCGAGCTCTGGAAACACCATATATTTT.

Points on this clone: A much bigger clone sits one base away, suggesting this may be a read error. The sample carries other DNA sequences with the same CDR3. The V gene is TRBV5-6, the J gene TRBJ1-1; D gene uncertain. Germline V lookup: CDR1 SGHDT, CDR2 YYEEEE. V lost 0 bases and J lost 1, with 4 bases in between. The CDR3 sequence is 13 residues long. In DNA, the CDR3 is TGTGCCAGCAGCTTGGCGGAGAACACTGAAGCTTTCTTT. Its translation is CASSLAENTEAFF.

J is TRBJ2-2 and V is TRBV5-1, with unresolved D. The germline V gene has CDR1 SGHRS and CDR2 YFSETQ. Trimming cost V 0 bases and J 7 bases, with 13 bases left between them. The CDR3 runs 15 residues. The CDR3, as DNA: TGCGCCAGCAGCTTGGCCACGACATCGGGCGGGGAGCTGTTTTTT. It is translated as CASSLATTSGGELFF.

This clone was observed once. V usage is TRBV11-2 and J usage is TRBJ1-2; D uncertain. The CDR3 extends over 13 amino acids. V was pared by 2 bases and J by 0 bases, with 4 bases between. Germline lookup yields CDR1 SGHAT and CDR2 FQNNGV. CDR3 sequence (DNA): TGTGCCAGCAGCTTAAATGCTAACTATGGCTACACCTTC. Translating it yields CASSLNANYGYTF.

The genes are TRBV9 and TRBJ1-5, with D perhaps matching TRBD1 (6 bases). Germline V gives CDR1 SGDLS, CDR2 YYNGEE. The CDR3 spans 14 residues. Trimming left V 2 bases short and J 3 bases short, with 9 bases between. The chain's CDR3 is CASSVGDNNQPQHF. The CDR3 DNA follows: TGTGCCAGCAGCGTGGGGGACAACAATCAGCCCCAGCATTTT.

This rearrangement joins TRBV5-5 to TRBJ1-1, with TRBD1 identical over 7 bases. CDR3 size: 14 residues. V trimming: 3 bases; J trimming: 4 bases; junction bases outside the gene matches: 6. Germline CDR1 and CDR2: SGHKS and YYEKEE (reference sequence). The CDR3 DNA reads TGTGCCAGCAGCTATAAACAGGGGTCCACTGAAGCTTTCTTT. Translated: CASSYKQGSTEAFF.

The chain employs TRBV3-1 (or the pseudogene TRBV3-2) and TRBJ1-6, with D uncertain. The CDR3 contains 12 residues. The V gene's germline CDR1 is LGHDT and CDR2 YNNKEL (reference sequence). Trimming left V 1 base short and J 13 bases short, with 8 bases between. CDR3 protein: CASSQVAEPLHF. The CDR3 region has the DNA TGTGCCAGCAGCCAAGTGGCGGAGCCCCTCCACTTT.

V is TRBV6-5 and J is TRBJ1-2; no firm D call. This CDR3 contains 14 residues. Trimming pared 7 bases from V and 9 bases from J, leaving 21 bases between. Germline V gene data show CDR1 as MNHEY and CDR2 as SVGAGI. CDR3 nucleotides: TGTGCCAGCATTCCTGAGCCGGGTACGGCCCGCTACACCTTC. This sequence encodes CASIPEPGTARYTF.

This chain uses TRBV10-3 with TRBJ2-3; 7 bases match TRBD1. The V segment lost 3 bases and the J segment 2 bases; nucleotides outside the gene matches: 5. The length of the CDR3 is 15 residues. CDR1 and CDR2 (germline): ENHRY, SYGVKD. This CDR3 reads CAISDTGQITDTQYF. The DNA of the CDR3 is TGTGCCATCAGTGATACGGGACAGATCACAGATACGCAGTATTTT.

The chain employs TRBV24-1 and TRBJ1-5; no definite D call. V dropped 5 bases and J dropped 5 bases, with 15 bases sitting between them. CDR3 length: 15 residues. Germline lookup yields CDR1 KGHDR and CDR2 SFDVKD. This chain's CDR3 is CATSGTDGFYQPQHF. In nucleotides, the CDR3 is TGTGCCACCAGTGGGACGGACGGGTTTTATCAGCCCCAGCATTTT.

The chain couples TRBV5-1 to TRBJ1-4, with unresolved D. Germline values: CDR1 SGHRS, CDR2 YFSETQ. V was clipped by 4 bases and J by 0 bases, with 10 bases between them. The CDR3 runs 15 residues. CDR3 loop: CASSVHSTTNEKLFF. The CDR3 DNA is TGCGCCAGCAGCGTACACAGCACAACTAATGAAAAACTGTTTTTT.

This clone was observed a single time. The gene calls are TRBV19 and TRBJ1-5; D is ambiguous. CDR1 and CDR2 from the germline V gene are LNHDA and SQIVND (reference sequence). This CDR3 spans 15 amino acids. Trimming left V 4 bases short and J 0 bases short, with 10 bases between. The CDR3, as DNA: TGTGCCAGTAGTAAGAAGCCGGATAGCAATCAGCCCCAGCATTTT. Translated: CASSKKPDSNQPQHF.

This clone was observed a single time. V gene TRBV5-1 combines with J gene TRBJ2-5; TRBD2 matches at 7 bases. CDR3 size: 16 residues. Per germline, CDR1 SGHRS and CDR2 YFSETQ. V gave up 6 bases and J gave up 0 bases; unmatched junction bases: 11. This chain's CDR3 is CASTPTRGGNQETQYF. DNA of the CDR3: TGCGCCAGCACCCCCACTCGCGGGGGAAACCAAGAGACCCAGTACTTC.

The chain couples TRBV27 to TRBJ2-3, with a weak D call TRBD2 (5 bases). CDR3 size: 17 residues. The germline CDR1 and CDR2 sequences are MNHEY and SMNVEV (reference sequence). Trimming shortened V by 6 bases and J by 4 bases, and 23 bases separated the two germline ends. CDR3 bases: TGTGCCAGCAGCCCTCTTACTAGACCTACGTCCGCAGATACGCAGTATTTT. Residues: CASSPLTRPTSADTQYF.

The chain couples TRBV7-9 to TRBJ1-2; 7 bases fit TRBD1. Per germline, CDR1 SEHNR and CDR2 FQNEAQ (reference sequence). V shed 1 base, J shed 4 bases, and the junction held 3 bases outside the gene matches. CDR3 length equals 14 residues. The CDR3 here is CASSLEGASYGYTF. For the CDR3, the DNA is TGTGCCAGCAGCTTAGAGGGGGCCAGCTATGGCTACACCTTC. The whole variable domain, filled in from reference TRBV7-9 and TRBJ1-2, reads DTGVSQNPRHKITKRGQNVTFRCDPISEHNRLYWYRQTLGQGPEFLTYFQNEAQLEKSRLLSDRFSAERPKGSFSTLEIQRTEQGDSAMYLCASSLEGASYGYTFGSGTRLTVV.

J is TRBJ2-2 and V is TRBV6-2 or TRBV6-3; TRBD2 agrees at 8 bases. This CDR3 region has 17 residues. Germline V gene lookup returns CDR1 MNHEY and CDR2 SVGEGT. V gave up 0 bases and J gave up 3 bases; unmatched junction bases: 6. CDR3 sequence (DNA): TGTGCCAGCAGTTACTCGGGACTAGTACGTCACACCGGGGAGCTGTTTTTT. Amino acid sequence: CASSYSGLVRHTGELFF.

The genes are TRBV7-2 and TRBJ2-1; TRBD1 is a possible D gene (6 bases). V lost 1 base to trimming and J lost 0 bases, with 19 bases between them. Germline V gene sequence: CDR1 SGHTA, CDR2 FQGNSA. The CDR3 has 19 residues. CDR3 nucleotides: TGTGCCAGCAGCTTAGGCCGCAGGGGCCCCTCGGGCTCCTACAATGAGCAGTTCTTC. This gives the protein CASSLGRRGPSGSYNEQFF. Full variable domain (missing parts from reference TRBV7-2 and TRBJ2-1): GAGVSQSPSNKVTEKGKDVELRCDPISGHTALYWYRQSLGQGLEFLIYFQGNSAPDKSGLPSDRFSAERTGGSVSTLTIQRTQQEDSAVYLCASSLGRRGPSGSYNEQFFGPGTRLTVL.

The rearrangement links TRBV5-1 to TRBJ2-5, with TRBD2 identical over 8 bases. In germline, CDR1 is SGHRS, CDR2 YFSETQ. Trimming at V came to 0 bases and at J to 5 bases, leaving 6 bases not matched to a gene. This CDR3 has 15 amino acids. DNA of the CDR3: TGCGCCAGCAGCTTGGGCCGGGGGGGCTCCGAGACCCAGTACTTC. Residues: CASSLGRGGSETQYF.

A word on this clone: Other DNA sequences in the sample encode the same CDR3. The CDR3 here is CASSPLGPTDTQYF. As DNA, the CDR3 is TGTGCCAGCAGTCCCCTAGGCCCCACAGATACGCAGTATTTT. The rearrangement uses TRBV28 and TRBJ2-3; no clear D. Trimming left V 5 bases short and J 2 bases short, with 11 bases between. CDR3 length equals 14 residues. Germline CDR1 is MDHEN and CDR2 is SYDVKM.

V is TRBV27 and J is TRBJ1-1; no firm D call. The germline gives CDR1 MNHEY, CDR2 SMNVEV (reference sequence). The V gene lost 5 bases and the J gene lost 1 base, with 8 bases spanning the gap. The CDR3 is made up of 13 amino acids. The CDR3 nucleotides are TGTGCCAGCAGTCTCAGGAGGAACACTGAAGCTTTCTTT. Translation: CASSLRRNTEAFF.

As regards this clone: Sequence at one end of the junction differs from germline and may be a read error. The V gene is TRBV6-1, the J gene TRBJ2-2, with D maybe TRBD1 (6 bases). The CDR3 contains 15 residues. Germline loops: CDR1 MNHNS, CDR2 SASEGT. The CDR3 DNA sequence: TGTGCCAGCAGGGAAGTGTGGGGGCGCACCGGGGAGCTGTTTTTT. Its protein product is CASREVWGRTGELFF.

The chain links TRBV18 to TRBJ2-7, with 9 bases identical to TRBD1. CDR3 length: 13 residues. V was pared by 3 bases and J by 6 bases, with 3 bases of the junction left unmatched. Germline CDR1 is KGHSH and CDR2 is LQKENI. The CDR3 DNA follows: TGTGCCAGCTCACCCACAGGGGGCGTCGAGCAGTACTTC. This sequence encodes CASSPTGGVEQYF.

CDR3 DNA: TGTGCCAGCAGCTTACTCCGCAGGGTAAACGGGGAGCTGTTTTTT. It is translated as CASSLLRRVNGELFF. This sequence joins TRBV7-2 and TRBJ2-2; perhaps TRBD1 as D (5 bases). CDR1 and CDR2 from the germline V gene are SGHTA and FQGNSA. Trimming pared 2 bases from V and 7 bases from J, leaving 14 bases between. This CDR3 comprises 15 residues.

V is TRBV5-8 and J is TRBJ2-7; TRBD1 is a possible D gene (5 bases). In germline, CDR1 is SGHTS, CDR2 YDEGEE. V was cut by 0 bases and J by 2 bases, with 12 bases left in between. The CDR3 is 15 amino acids. Written as DNA, the CDR3 is TGTGCCAGCAGCTTGGAAGCAGGGTTCACCTACGAGCAGTACTTC. Translating gives CASSLEAGFTYEQYF.

The chain recombines TRBV5-4 with TRBJ2-3; either TRBD1 or TRBD2 may supply D (5 bases each). CDR3 length: 14 residues. Germline assignment: CDR1 SGHNT and CDR2 YYREEE (reference sequence). The V end lost 7 bases, the J end lost 0 bases, and 12 bases lay between the germline ends. The CDR3 protein is CASSPGRSTDTQYF. DNA for the CDR3: TGTGCCAGCTCACCGGGACGTAGCACAGATACGCAGTATTTT. The full variable domain, with the rest looked up from reference TRBV5-4 and TRBJ2-3, is ETGVTQSPTHLIKTRGQQVTLRCSSQSGHNTVSWYQQALGQGPQFIFQYYREEENGRGNFPPRFSGLQFPNYSSELNVNALELDDSALYLCASSPGRSTDTQYFGPGTRLTVL.

The V and J genes are TRBV4-2 and TRBJ2-7, with a weak D call TRBD2 (7 bases). The germline V gene encodes CDR1 LGHNA and CDR2 YNFKEQ. Trimming stripped 1 base from V and 5 bases from J, with 18 bases between. The CDR3 spans 16 residues. The CDR3 region has the DNA TGTGCCAGCAGCCAAGGACTAGGGGGGGGTCACCACGAGCAGTACTTC. This translates into CASSQGLGGGHHEQYF.

The rearrangement joins TRBV20-1 to TRBJ2-5, with 8 bases aligning to TRBD2. Germline V lookup: CDR1 DFQATT, CDR2 SNEGSKA (reference sequence). Trimming removed 3 bases from V and 2 bases from J; junction bases left unmatched: 2. CDR3 length equals 13 residues. This chain's CDR3 is CSASSGGQETQYF. DNA of the CDR3: TGCAGTGCTAGTTCGGGGGGGCAAGAGACCCAGTACTTC.